The 22 T cell receptor beta chains below come from one sample, sequenced in a study of CD8 T cells in Susac syndrome. Random hexamers were used to reverse transcribe the RNA input (about 0.5 to 1 ug). Each CDR3 protein is one row after TCRdb ran MiXCR on the immunoSEQ multiplex PCR reads. The repertoire has roughly 160,000 distinct CDR3 sequences, approximately 94% of them found once; the top ten carry less than 0.15%. What was sequenced was CD4+ T cells from PBMCs. These receptors all stem from a human donor with Susac syndrome.

The J gene is TRBJ2-5, the V gene TRBV7-9; no clear D. The CDR3 loop spans 14 amino acids. The V gene lost 3 bases and the J gene lost 1 base, with 9 bases spanning the gap. CDR1 and CDR2 from the germline V gene are SEHNR and FQNEAQ (reference sequence). The CDR3 sequence: CASSFQILQETQYF. CDR3 DNA: TGTGCCAGCAGCTTTCAGATTCTCCAAGAGACCCAGTACTTC.

The genes are TRBV29-1 and TRBJ1-2, with D maybe TRBD1 (5 bases). Deletions cut 7 bases from V and 4 bases from J, with 13 bases between. Germline CDR1 SQVTM, CDR2 ANQGSEA. The CDR3 covers 12 residues. The CDR3 DNA is TGCAGCGCGGAATGGGGGTTCTATGGCTACACCTTC. Protein product: CSAEWGFYGYTF.

This sequence joins TRBV30 and TRBJ1-3, with D hard to call. Trimming cost V 0 bases and J 4 bases, with 13 bases left between them. This CDR3 has 15 amino acids. CDR1 and CDR2 (germline): GTSNPN, SVGIG (reference sequence). This CDR3 reads CAWSVRMGAGNTIYF. CDR3 bases: TGTGCCTGGAGTGTAAGGATGGGTGCAGGAAACACCATATATTTT. The whole variable domain, filled in from reference TRBV30 and TRBJ1-3, reads SQTIHQWPATLVQPVGSPLSLECTVEGTSNPNLYWYRQAAGRGLQLLFYSVGIGQISSEVPQNLSASRPQDRQFILSSKKLLLSDSGFYLCAWSVRMGAGNTIYFGEGSWLTVV.

The chain joins TRBV29-1 to TRBJ2-7, with a tentative D call TRBD2 (5 bases). V lost 8 bases and J lost 5, with 13 bases in between. The CDR3 is 11 amino acids. Germline V gene sequence: CDR1 SQVTM, CDR2 ANQGSEA. The CDR3 sequence is CSSLSGNEQYF. The CDR3 DNA reads TGCAGCTCATTATCGGGGAACGAGCAGTACTTC.

The CDR3 sequence: CSARRTNGYTF. The CDR3 DNA reads as TGCAGTGCTAGGCGGACGAATGGCTACACCTTC. The chain combines TRBV20-1 with TRBJ1-2; D ambiguous. Deletions cut 3 bases from V and 6 bases from J, with 8 bases between. The CDR3 is 11 amino acids. Germline lookup yields CDR1 DFQATT and CDR2 SNEGSKA (reference sequence).

CDR3 in amino acids: CASSHPFQPQHF. In nucleotides, the CDR3 is TGCGCCAGCAGCCACCCCTTCCAGCCCCAGCATTTT. This chain connects TRBV4-1 to TRBJ1-5; D is ambiguous. The ends were cut back, 3 bases at V and 7 bases at J, with 7 bases in the middle. CDR3 length: 12 residues. The germline V gene has CDR1 MGHRA and CDR2 YSYEKL.

CDR3 nucleotides: TGCAGTGCTAGCCCGGGTAGCGGGGGCCGGGAGACCCAGTACTTC. Translating it yields CSASPGSGGRETQYF. This rearrangement joins TRBV20-1 to TRBJ2-5, with 9 nucleotides matching TRBD2. This CDR3 comprises 15 residues. The J segment lost 5 bases and the V segment lost 3 bases, leaving 10 bases of the junction unmatched. Germline assignment: CDR1 DFQATT and CDR2 SNEGSKA (reference sequence).

The genes are TRBV7-9 and TRBJ2-3; 10 bases align to TRBD2. The CDR3 runs 17 residues. CDR1 and CDR2 (germline): SEHNR, FQNEAQ (reference sequence). V dropped 2 bases and J dropped 1; count of bases not matched to a gene: 6. The CDR3 spells CASSLYLAGVRTDTQYF. The CDR3 DNA follows: TGTGCCAGCAGCTTATATCTAGCGGGGGTACGCACAGATACGCAGTATTTT. Full variable domain (missing parts from reference TRBV7-9 and TRBJ2-3): DTGVSQNPRHKITKRGQNVTFRCDPISEHNRLYWYRQTLGQGPEFLTYFQNEAQLEKSRLLSDRFSAERPKGSFSTLEIQRTEQGDSAMYLCASSLYLAGVRTDTQYFGPGTRLTVL.

The chain uses TRBV6-6 and TRBJ2-7; D not certain. The germline CDR1 and CDR2 sequences are MNHNY and SVGAGI (reference sequence). The CDR3 is 13 residues long. Trimming pared 4 bases from V and 5 bases from J, leaving 12 bases between. This CDR3 reads CASSSMGNHEQYF. The CDR3 DNA reads TGTGCCAGCAGTTCAATGGGGAACCACGAGCAGTACTTC.

The V gene is TRBV18, the J gene TRBJ2-5, with 7 bases fitting TRBD2. Germline V gene lookup returns CDR1 KGHSH and CDR2 LQKENI. Trimming cost V 0 bases and J 2 bases; bases outside gene matches: 3. The CDR3 runs to 15 residues. The CDR3 DNA reads TGTGCCAGCTCACCACCGAGCGGGAATCAAGAGACCCAGTACTTC. It yields the protein CASSPPSGNQETQYF.

The V and J genes are TRBV30 and TRBJ2-2; D unresolved. The CDR3 totals 14 residues. The V gene's germline CDR1 is GTSNPN and CDR2 SVGIG (reference sequence). Trimming removed 2 bases at V and 4 bases at J, with 11 bases between. Written as DNA, the CDR3 is TGTGCCTGGAGTCCTTCGCCGGGCACCGGGGAGCTGTTTTTT. Protein sequence: CAWSPSPGTGELFF.

The V and J genes are TRBV13 and TRBJ2-1; D is unclear. V shed 2 bases and J shed 8 bases, with 10 bases lying between them. The CDR3 length is 13 residues. Looked up from germline, CDR1 is PRHDT and CDR2 is FYEKMQ (reference sequence). The CDR3 sequence: CASSLNGLYEQFF. CDR3 DNA: TGTGCCAGCAGCTTAAATGGCCTATATGAGCAGTTCTTC.

The chain recombines TRBV29-1 with TRBJ1-2; weak D call: TRBD1 (5 bases). The V and J ends lost 4 bases and 0 bases respectively, with 12 bases between them. CDR3 length: 14 residues. The germline V gene encodes CDR1 SQVTM and CDR2 ANQGSEA. In DNA form, the CDR3 reads TGCAGCGTTGCGGGACGGATAGCTAACTATGGCTACACCTTC. Translated: CSVAGRIANYGYTF.

The rearrangement uses TRBV29-1 and TRBJ2-6, with D unresolved. Germline V gene data show CDR1 as SQVTM and CDR2 as ANQGSEA. Trimming pared 2 bases from V and 0 bases from J, leaving 8 bases between. This CDR3 region has 15 residues. This CDR3 is CSVELAGSGANVLTF. CDR3 coding DNA: TGCAGCGTTGAATTGGCAGGCTCTGGGGCCAACGTCCTGACTTTC.

The rearrangement joins TRBV7-2 to TRBJ2-5; D gene unclear. The germline CDR1 and CDR2 sequences are SGHTA and FQGNSA. Trimming removed 2 bases from V and 3 bases from J, with 4 bases in between. The length of the CDR3 is 12 residues. CDR3 nucleotides: TGTGCCAGCAGCTTAACTAAAGAGACCCAGTACTTC. It codes for CASSLTKETQYF.

This chain's CDR3 is CASSSTGLANEQFF. The DNA of the CDR3 is TGTGCCAGCAGTTCGACAGGGTTGGCGAATGAGCAGTTCTTC. The V gene is TRBV6-2 or TRBV6-3, the J gene TRBJ2-1; 7 positions match TRBD1. V shed 4 bases, J shed 7 bases, and the junction held 7 bases outside the gene matches. The V gene's germline CDR1 is MNHEY and CDR2 SVGEGT. This CDR3 contains 14 residues.

This clonotype was seen only a few times. V usage is TRBV4-3 and J usage is TRBJ2-3; possibly TRBD2 for D (5 bases). V lost 4 bases and J 6 bases, leaving 17 bases between the germline ends. The CDR3 consists of 15 residues. Germline V gene sequence: CDR1 LGHNA, CDR2 YSLEER. DNA of the CDR3: TGCGCCAGCAGCCCCGGTGGTAGCGCGACGGATACGCAGTATTTT. Translated: CASSPGGSATDTQYF.

This chain links TRBV2 with TRBJ1-1, with D possibly matching TRBD1 (5 bases). The CDR3 is 14 amino acids. The V end lost 8 bases, the J end lost 1 base, and 14 bases lay between the germline ends. The germline gives CDR1 SNHLY, CDR2 FYNNEI. CDR3 protein: CASQMGGTNTEAFF. CDR3 sequence (DNA): TGTGCCAGCCAGATGGGAGGGACGAACACTGAAGCTTTCTTT.

Comment on this clonotype: One end of the junction does not line up with germline, which may come from a read error. This chain uses TRBV25-1 with TRBJ2-1; perhaps TRBD1 as D (6 bases). Germline V gene data show CDR1 as MGHDK and CDR2 as SYGVNS. The CDR3 is made up of 16 amino acids. The CDR3 DNA reads as TGTGCCAGCAGTGCAGGGGTTTGGCACCTAAACAATGAGCAGCTCTTC. This gives the protein CASSAGVWHLNNEQLF.

The rearrangement links TRBV7-8 to TRBJ1-4; D unclear. The CDR3 covers 16 residues. The V end was cut by 4 bases, the J end by 1 base, with 13 bases between. The V gene's germline CDR1 is SGHVS and CDR2 FQNEAQ. The CDR3 bases are TGTGCCAGCAGCTCCCGAGGGAGGTTAACTAATGAAAAACTGTTTTTT. Protein product: CASSSRGRLTNEKLFF.

This rearrangement joins TRBV20-1 to TRBJ1-2, with a tentative D call TRBD1 (5 bases). Germline values: CDR1 DFQATT, CDR2 SNEGSKA (reference sequence). Trimming left V 4 bases short and J 4 bases short, with 10 bases between. This CDR3 has 12 residues. As DNA, the CDR3 is TGCAGTGCTACAGGGAACTTCTATGGCTACACCTTC. Encoded protein: CSATGNFYGYTF.

V and J are TRBV3-1 and TRBJ2-5; D might be TRBD1 (6 bases). The CDR3 loop spans 13 amino acids. Trimming removed 5 bases from V and 5 bases from J, with 12 bases in between. The V gene's germline CDR1 is LGHDT and CDR2 YNNKEL (reference sequence). CDR3 nucleotides: TGTGCCAGCAGCTCAGGGGATCTGGAGACCCAGTACTTC. It encodes CASSSGDLETQYF.